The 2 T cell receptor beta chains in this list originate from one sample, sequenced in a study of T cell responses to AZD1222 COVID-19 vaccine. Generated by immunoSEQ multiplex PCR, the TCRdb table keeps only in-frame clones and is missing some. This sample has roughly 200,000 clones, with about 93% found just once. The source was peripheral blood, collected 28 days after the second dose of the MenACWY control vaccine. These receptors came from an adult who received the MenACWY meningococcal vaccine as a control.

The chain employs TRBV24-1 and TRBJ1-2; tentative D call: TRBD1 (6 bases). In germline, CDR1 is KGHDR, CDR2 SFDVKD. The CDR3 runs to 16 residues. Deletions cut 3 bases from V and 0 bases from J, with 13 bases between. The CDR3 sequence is CATSDLGQPANYGYTF. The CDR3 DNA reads TGTGCCACCAGTGATCTAGGACAGCCTGCTAACTATGGCTACACCTTC.

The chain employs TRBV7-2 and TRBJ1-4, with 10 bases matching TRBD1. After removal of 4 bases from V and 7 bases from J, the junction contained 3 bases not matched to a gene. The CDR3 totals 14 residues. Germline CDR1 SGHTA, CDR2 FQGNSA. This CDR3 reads CASSSTGGVEKLFF. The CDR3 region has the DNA TGTGCCAGCAGCTCGACAGGGGGCGTTGAAAAACTGTTTTTT.